This TCR beta chain was obtained from a study of blood T cell repertoires in COVID-19. The germline V gene has CDR1 SGDLS and CDR2 YYNGEE. The CDR3 extends over 15 amino acids. Trimming cost V 0 bases and J 7 bases; bases outside gene matches: 6. Libraries were prepared by immunoSEQ multiplex PCR; TCRdb keeps only in-frame clonotypes and omits some of them. The sample shows about 160,000 clones, 70% to 90% of them seen only once. This clonotype was sampled from a woman in her 70s with acute or convalescent COVID-19. Sample: peripheral blood. The chain couples TRBV9 to TRBJ2-1, with TRBD2 matching 8 bases. The CDR3 DNA follows: TGTGCCAGCAGCGTAGAGCCGGGGGGGCCGAATGAGCAGTTCTTC. It specifies CASSVEPGGPNEQFF.